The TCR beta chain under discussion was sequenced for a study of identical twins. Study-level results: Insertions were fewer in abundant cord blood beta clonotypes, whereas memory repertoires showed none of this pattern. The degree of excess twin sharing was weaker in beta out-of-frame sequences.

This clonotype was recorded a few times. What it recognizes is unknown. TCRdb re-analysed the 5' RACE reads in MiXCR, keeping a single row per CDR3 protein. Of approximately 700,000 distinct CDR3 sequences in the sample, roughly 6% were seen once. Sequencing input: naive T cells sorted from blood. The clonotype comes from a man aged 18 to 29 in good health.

CDR3 nucleotide sequence: TGTGCCACCAGTGGGGGGACAGGGGGCACCGGGGAGCTGTTTTTT. Its protein is CATSGGTGGTGELFF. The chain uses TRBV24-1 and TRBJ2-2, with 11 nucleotides matching TRBD1. The length of the CDR3 is 15 residues. V shed 5 bases, J shed 4 bases, and the junction held 2 bases outside the gene matches. Germline CDR1 and CDR2: KGHDR and SFDVKD.